Listed below are T cell receptor beta chains from one sample, sequenced in a study of cytomegalovirus exposure and HLA in healthy donors. TCRdb's copy holds only in-frame clones and misses some; the assay was immunoSEQ multiplex PCR. This table holds 160,000 or so clones, more than 75% found once. The sequenced material came from PBMCs. These receptors all stem from a woman in her twenties or thirties in good health and CMV-seronegative. CDR3s leave out the opening cysteine and the closing phenylalanine or tryptophan.

j_gene	v_gene	CDR3aa
TRBJ1-6	TRBV4-1	ASSEGNYGNSPLH
TRBJ1-2	TRBV11-2	ASSSPTIPRGYT
TRBJ1-1	TRBV6-5	ASRHRGYDTEAF
TRBJ2-1	TRBV2	ASSELLAGIYNEQF
TRBJ2-7	TRBV9	ASSVAGGESYEQY
TRBJ2-1	TRBV5-1	ASSPSGGYNEQF
TRBJ2-7	TRBV11-2	ASSLAEAYEQY
TRBJ2-3	TRBV19	ASSTIRDSQLTDTQY
TRBJ1-4	TRBV2	ASGNSGGHEKLF
TRBJ2-5	TRBV7-2	ASSLGGQTQY
TRBJ1-5	TRBV15	ATSRQQGANQPQH
TRBJ1-3	TRBV5-4	ASSSENSGNTIY
TRBJ1-2	TRBV10-1	ASSARTGDGYT
TRBJ1-6	TRBV19	ASSLGGSPLH
TRBJ1-2	TRBV30	AWRGEGPFQNYGYT
TRBJ2-5	TRBV10-3	AISESTTRNRQY
TRBJ2-4	TRBV27	ASSPRLAGGQGNIQY
TRBJ1-5	TRBV2	ASRDTGGRRPQH
TRBJ2-5	TRBV5-1	ASSLSQTQY
TRBJ2-7	TRBV5-1	ASSLADRLYEQY
TRBJ2-7	TRBV19	ASSRDRGYEQY
TRBJ1-4	TRBV5-4	ASSFGGTGIEKLF
TRBJ1-1	TRBV6-5	ASIRGGTLTEAF
TRBJ1-5	TRBV19	ASTKSNQPQH
TRBJ2-1	TRBV19	ATTPQTDSYNEQF
TRBJ2-6	TRBV10-1	ASSGGGRSGANVLT
TRBJ1-1	TRBV5-1	ASSSALQGATEAF
TRBJ1-4	TRBV18	ASSPSREELF
TRBJ1-1	TRBV5-6	ASSWRDRAGVEEAF
TRBJ2-2	TRBV12-5	ASGLAIQGRELF
TRBJ1-5	TRBV5-6	ASSRGTISHNQPQH
TRBJ1-3	TRBV11-2	ASSSVRGNTIY
TRBJ1-5	TRBV19	ASSKERGTRNQPQH
TRBJ2-1	TRBV5-4	ASSLPTSRVSEQF
TRBJ1-6	TRBV30	AWKRTVLDSPLH
TRBJ1-2	TRBV9	ASSVRQGRYGYT
TRBJ1-1	TRBV12-5	ASGPPPTVNTEAF
TRBJ2-5	TRBV5-6	ASSPLGQNQETQY
TRBJ2-7	TRBV5-4	ASSGGADQSYEQY
TRBJ1-1	TRBV27	ASSPPGPGINTEAF
TRBJ2-3	TRBV4-2	ASSQTLAGGPTDTQY
TRBJ2-3	TRBV5-4	ASSPPEAGPLTDTQY
TRBJ1-1	TRBV6-1	ASSELLTEAF
TRBJ2-1	TRBV7-6	ASSSPPTGGLYNEQF
TRBJ2-4	TRBV13	ASSLGRSSGGVGKNIQY
TRBJ2-2	TRBV18	ASSPNQGGVNTGELF
TRBJ1-2	TRBV20-1	SAGRSHT
TRBJ2-7	TRBV7-2	ASSLRGGSYEQY
TRBJ2-1	TRBV13	ASSLVRAKDNEQF
TRBJ1-4	TRBV19	ASRLSGQANEKLF
TRBJ2-7	TRBV4-1	ASRREDSPEQY
TRBJ2-6	TRBV10-2	ASSVAGPGANVLT
TRBJ2-7	TRBV9	ASSASGRTDSYEQY
TRBJ2-2	TRBV27	ASTLAGQLGTGELF
TRBJ1-1	TRBV4-3	ASSQEAGGWSEAF
TRBJ1-6	TRBV6-6	ASGSEGQTYNSPLH
TRBJ2-7	TRBV7-6	ASSPRDSSGEQY